The T cell receptor beta chain described here comes from a study of T cells in Graves' hyperthyroidism and ophthalmopathy. Looked up from germline, CDR1 is SEHNR and CDR2 is FQNEAQ (reference sequence). J gave up 4 bases and V 5 bases, and 8 bases lay outside the gene matches. The CDR3 totals 16 residues. The CDR3 regions of TCR beta were amplified from RNA transcripts. The HTBI set primed first-round TCR CDR3 RT-PCR. TCRdb processed the multiplex PCR reads anew with MiXCR; each CDR3 protein has one entry. The data hold approximately 380,000 distinct CDR3 sequences, with over 12% observed a single time. This clonotype came up many times.

The sequencing input was blood. The chain is built from TRBV7-9 and TRBJ2-3; 11 nucleotides match TRBD2. This sequence was found in a man aged 45-65 years with Graves' ophthalmopathy. CDR3 in DNA: TGTGCCAGCAGCCTAAGACTAGCGGGAAGTGCAGATACGCAGTATTTT. This sequence encodes CASSLRLAGSADTQYF. Full variable domain (remainder filled in from reference TRBV7-9 and TRBJ2-3): DTGVSQNPRHKITKRGQNVTFRCDPISEHNRLYWYRQTLGQGPEFLTYFQNEAQLEKSRLLSDRFSAERPKGSFSTLEIQRTEQGDSAMYLCASSLRLAGSADTQYFGPGTRLTVL.